Below, 5 T cell receptor beta chains from the same sample are listed, as sequenced in a study of T cells in Graves' hyperthyroidism and ophthalmopathy. The investigators amplified TCR beta CDR3 regions from RNA transcripts. TCR CDR3 regions were first amplified by RT-PCR with HTBI primers. MiXCR was run by TCRdb on the multiplex PCR reads, yielding one entry per CDR3 protein. The repertoire holds about 500,000 distinct CDR3 sequences, with 16% as singletons. The sample taken for sequencing was blood. The receptor source for this set is a young woman with Graves' hyperthyroidism.

This clonotype was seen only a few times. The chain employs TRBV10-3 and TRBJ2-3; 12 nucleotides line up with TRBD2. Looked up from germline, CDR1 is ENHRY and CDR2 is SYGVKD. The CDR3 contains 15 residues. Germline trimming cut 5 bases from V and 2 bases from J; bases unmatched to any gene: 2. CDR3 protein: CAISRTSGTTDTQYF. The CDR3 nucleotides are TGTGCCATCAGTCGGACTAGCGGGACCACAGATACGCAGTATTTT.

The chain is built from TRBV15 and TRBJ2-7; maybe TRBD1 (8 bases). CDR3 length: 16 amino acids. Germline-derived CDR1 and CDR2 are LNHNV and YYDKDF (reference sequence). Trimming shortened V by 1 base and J by 6 bases, and 19 bases separated the two germline ends. The CDR3 here is CATSRVAGGGGSEQYF. CDR3 DNA sequence: TGTGCCACCAGCAGAGTGGCAGGGGGCGGGGGATCCGAGCAGTACTTC. The full variable domain, completed using reference TRBV15 and TRBJ2-7, is DAMVIQNPRYQVTQFGKPVTLSCSQTLNHNVMYWYQQKSSQAPKLLFHYYDKDFNNEADTPDNFQSRRPNTSFCFLDIRSPGLGDTAMYLCATSRVAGGGGSEQYFGPGTRLTVT.

The rearrangement joins TRBV7-2 to TRBJ2-7; D might be TRBD2 (5 bases). This CDR3 region has 15 residues. Between the trimmed V and J ends, which lost 1 base and 0 bases, there was a span of 10 bases. Germline values: CDR1 SGHTA, CDR2 FQGNSA. The CDR3 sequence: CASSLVRDNSYEQYF. CDR3 nucleotide sequence: TGTGCCAGCAGCTTAGTTCGGGATAACTCCTACGAGCAGTACTTC.

This clonotype appeared a few times. V usage is TRBV6-2 or TRBV6-3 and J usage is TRBJ1-2; 8 nucleotides line up with TRBD1. The CDR3 is 14 amino acids. The germline V gene has CDR1 MNHEY and CDR2 SVGEGT. Trimming took 5 bases from V and 4 from J; bases not matched to a gene: 6. CDR3 sequence: CASSNAGGPYGYTF. CDR3 sequence (DNA): TGTGCCAGCAGTAACGCAGGGGGCCCCTATGGCTACACCTTC.

The V call is TRBV30, the J call TRBJ2-5, with D unclear. Germline-derived CDR1 and CDR2 are GTSNPN and SVGIG (reference sequence). CDR3 size: 14 residues. Trimming pared 0 bases from V and 1 base from J, leaving 9 bases between. DNA of the CDR3: TGTGCCTGGAGTGTACATGGGATCCAAGAGACCCAGTACTTC. Protein product: CAWSVHGIQETQYF.